The next 6 T cell receptor beta chains were all read from a single sample in a study of T cell repertoires in cytomegalovirus infection. TCRdb recomputed calls from the reads with MiXCR, one row per CDR3 protein. The sample consists of approximately 300,000 distinct CDR3 sequences, almost 30% of them appearing once. These receptors lack a known antigen. The input for sequencing was cultured PBMCs, taken from culture after CMV antigen stimulation. Receptors were obtained from a human donor in good health (CMV status not recorded). Some clones in this sample may be carry-over from other donors' samples.

Ten or more counts support this clonotype. The junction does not match germline at one end; this may be a read error. DNA for the CDR3: TGTGCCAGTAGTATAAACGACGCTGCAGGGTACATGAATACTGAAGCTTTCTTT. It codes for CASSINDAAGYMNTEAFF. This chain uses TRBV19 with TRBJ1-1, with D tentatively TRBD1 (5 bases). CDR1 LNHDA and CDR2 SQIVND come from the germline V gene (reference sequence). The CDR3 consists of 18 residues. The whole variable domain, remainder taken from reference TRBV19 and TRBJ1-1, is DGGITQSPKYLFRKEGQNVTLSCEQNLNHDAMYWYRQDPGQGLRLIYYSQIVNDFQKGDIAEGYSVSREKKESFPLTVTSAQKNPTAFYLCASSINDAAGYMNTEAFFGQGTRLTVV.

The chain has TRBV27 and TRBJ1-6, with D uncertain. Germline assignment: CDR1 MNHEY and CDR2 SMNVEV (reference sequence). V gave up 6 bases and J gave up 10 bases, with 16 bases separating them. This CDR3 contains 14 residues. The CDR3 region has the DNA TGTGCCAGCAGACCGATGGCTTCGGTCTCACCCCTCCACTTT. Its translation is CASRPMASVSPLHF.

The rearrangement uses TRBV12-3 or TRBV12-4 and TRBJ1-1; D not resolved. The CDR3 extends over 13 amino acids. Trimming took 5 bases from V and 6 from J, leaving 13 bases between them. CDR3 protein: CASSLARTAEAFF. The CDR3 DNA reads TGTGCCAGCAGTCTCGCACGTACCGCTGAAGCTTTCTTT.

This clonotype was recorded at least ten times. The chain uses TRBV7-2 and TRBJ2-3, with D perhaps TRBD1 (5 bases). In germline, CDR1 is SGHTA, CDR2 FQGNSA. Between the trimmed V and J ends, which lost 4 bases and 2 bases, there was a span of 13 bases. The CDR3 covers 15 residues. The CDR3 bases are TGTGCCAGCAGCTCCACCCGACAGACCACAGATACGCAGTATTTT. Its protein is CASSSTRQTTDTQYF.

This clonotype turned up a few times. The genes are TRBV4-1 and TRBJ2-3; perhaps TRBD2 as D (7 bases). The CDR3 contains 17 residues. Trimming removed 1 base from V and 0 bases from J, with 14 bases in between. Germline V gene sequence: CDR1 MGHRA, CDR2 YSYEKL. The CDR3 reads CASSQALEGGSTDTQYF. For the CDR3, the DNA is TGCGCCAGCAGCCAAGCCCTGGAGGGGGGGAGCACAGATACGCAGTATTTT.

The J gene is TRBJ2-1, the V gene TRBV29-1, with TRBD2 matching 8 bases. CDR3 size: 15 residues. J gave up 2 bases and V 4 bases, and 7 bases lay outside the gene matches. Germline V gene sequence: CDR1 SQVTM, CDR2 ANQGSEA. As DNA, the CDR3 is TGCAGCGTTGCCAGTGCGGGAGGAGCCTACAATGAGCAGTTCTTC. This translates into CSVASAGGAYNEQFF.